A single sample is the source of the 7 T cell receptor beta chains below, sequenced in a study of T cells in Graves' hyperthyroidism and ophthalmopathy (dated by TCRdb to the late 2010s). Receptors were amplified or captured by multiplex PCR. Data came from an Illumina HiSeq 2000. The TCR beta CDR3 regions were amplified from RNA transcripts. The TCR CDR3 was subjected to a first round of RT-PCR using the HTBI primer set and the Qiagen OneStep RT-PCR kit. Clones were called with MiXCR by TCRdb after fastp trimmed the public reads at Q25, and only in-frame beta chains were retained. Every CDR3 protein is listed once, alongside the most common genes and DNA of its rows. The table for this sample lists approximately 570,000 distinct CDR3 sequences; nearly 20% of them were counted only once. The ten largest clones capture roughly 50% of the sample. Sequenced material: blood. These receptors came from a man in his forties with Graves' ophthalmopathy.

V and J are TRBV19 and TRBJ1-2; 10 bases match TRBD1. Germline CDR1 reads LNHDA; CDR2 reads SQIVND (reference sequence). The CDR3 spans 14 residues. With 7 bases clipped from V and 7 bases from J, the junction kept 9 bases outside the gene matches. The CDR3 bases are TGTGCCAGTATTGCGACAGGGGGCTTTCGTGGCTACACCTTC. It translates to CASIATGGFRGYTF.

The sample holds many counts of this clonotype. The chain uses TRBV10-3 and TRBJ2-5; D not resolved. V was shortened by 3 bases and J by 1 base, with 15 bases between the two germline ends. CDR1 is ENHRY and CDR2 is SYGVKD in the germline V gene. The CDR3 loop spans 16 amino acids. The CDR3 is CAISEGQRGGQETQYF. Written as DNA, the CDR3 is TGTGCCATCAGTGAAGGCCAGCGAGGTGGCCAAGAGACCCAGTACTTC.

This clonotype has at least ten counts. The CDR3 loop is CASSAHLLAGSEQYF. The CDR3 bases are TGTGCCAGCAGCGCCCACCTTCTAGCGGGGAGCGAGCAGTACTTC. J is TRBJ2-7 and V is TRBV7-2, with 9 bases fitting TRBD2. Germline CDR1 and CDR2: SGHTA and FQGNSA. The CDR3 is 15 amino acids. The J segment lost 6 bases and the V segment lost 5 bases, leaving 11 bases of the junction unmatched.

V is TRBV28 and J is TRBJ2-1; no reliable D call. With 4 bases removed from V and 2 bases from J, the gap between germline ends came to 6 bases. The CDR3 is made up of 13 amino acids. Germline loops: CDR1 MDHEN, CDR2 SYDVKM. The CDR3 spells CASSSVTYNEQFF. DNA of the CDR3: TGTGCCAGCAGTTCGGTTACCTACAATGAGCAGTTCTTC.

The rearrangement joins TRBV20-1 to TRBJ2-3; the match to TRBD2 covers 12 bases. There are 17 residues in the CDR3. Germline CDR1 reads DFQATT; CDR2 reads SNEGSKA (reference sequence). V trimming: 3 bases; J trimming: 0 bases; junction bases outside the gene matches: 7. The CDR3 region has the DNA TGCAGTGCTAGTACACTAGCGGGAGGCGGGAGCACAGATACGCAGTATTTT. Residues: CSASTLAGGGSTDTQYF.

This clonotype has ten or more counts. The chain couples TRBV3-1 to TRBJ2-3, with 9 bases matching TRBD1. Germline V gene lookup returns CDR1 LGHDT and CDR2 YNNKEL (reference sequence). V was clipped by 3 bases and J by 6 bases; unmatched bases: 7. This CDR3 region has 15 residues. The CDR3 sequence is CASSQGGQGMDTQYF. Here the CDR3 DNA reads TGTGCCAGCAGCCAGGGCGGACAGGGGATGGATACGCAGTATTTT.

This clonotype was picked up many times. The V and J genes are TRBV2 and TRBJ2-1; D is uncertain. CDR3 length: 13 residues. V dropped 4 bases and J dropped 6 bases, with 10 bases sitting between them. Germline V gene data show CDR1 as SNHLY and CDR2 as FYNNEI. CDR3 nucleotide sequence: TGTGCCAGCAGTGTCCGGCAATCCAATGAGCAGTTCTTC. Encoded protein: CASSVRQSNEQFF.